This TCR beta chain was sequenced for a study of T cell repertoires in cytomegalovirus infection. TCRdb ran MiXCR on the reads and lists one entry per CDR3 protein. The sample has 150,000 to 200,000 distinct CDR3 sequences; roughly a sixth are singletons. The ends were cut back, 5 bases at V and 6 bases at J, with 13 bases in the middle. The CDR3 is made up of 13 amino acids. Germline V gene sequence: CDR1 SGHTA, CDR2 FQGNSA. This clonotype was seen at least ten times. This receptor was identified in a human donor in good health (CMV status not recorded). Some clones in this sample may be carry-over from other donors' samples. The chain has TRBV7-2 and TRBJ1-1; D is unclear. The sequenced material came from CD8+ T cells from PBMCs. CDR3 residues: CASSPRGIPEAFF. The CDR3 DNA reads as TGTGCCAGCAGCCCCCGAGGGATACCTGAAGCTTTCTTT.